These 29 T cell receptor beta chains were sequenced from one sample in a study of prognosis after radiotherapy for stage I lung cancer. Multiplex PCR in two rounds served to amplify TCR beta CDR3 from genomic DNA. The authors ran first-round PCR with primers specific to each TRBV and TRBJ gene. Each CDR3 protein is one row after TCRdb ran MiXCR on the multiplex PCR reads. Of roughly 13,000 distinct CDR3 sequences listed, roughly 38% are singletons. Sequenced material: PBMCs, taken before or after stereotactic body radiation therapy (not recorded which). These receptors were collected from a donor of 50 years or more with non-small cell lung cancer.

This clonotype was detected many times. The chain couples TRBV10-3 to TRBJ2-7; 14 bases map to TRBD2. CDR1 is ENHRY and CDR2 is SYGVKD in the germline V gene. The CDR3 extends over 12 amino acids. The V and J ends lost 8 bases and 6 bases, in that order; junction bases with no gene match: 0. CDR3 loop: CAIGLAGGEQYF. The CDR3, as DNA: TGTGCCATCGGACTAGCGGGGGGCGAGCAGTACTTC.

About this clonotype: One base separates it from a far larger clone, so it is likely a read error. The chain recombines TRBV6-1 with TRBJ2-3; D possibly uses TRBD1 or TRBD2 (6 bases each). Germline V gene data show CDR1 as MNHNS and CDR2 as SASEGT. There are 15 residues in the CDR3. In DNA form, the CDR3 reads TGTGCCAGCACGTCCGGTGGGGGGACGACAGGTACGCAGTATTTT. This gives the protein CASTSGGGTTGTQYF.

This clonotype was observed many times. This chain links TRBV18 with TRBJ1-2; maybe TRBD1 (6 bases). The CDR3 spans 15 residues. V was clipped by 3 bases and J by 5 bases, with 16 bases between them. Germline V gene data show CDR1 as KGHSH and CDR2 as LQKENI. The CDR3 loop reads CASSPPSLQGYGYTF. Written as DNA, the CDR3 is TGTGCCAGCTCACCGCCCAGCCTACAGGGATATGGCTACACCTTC.

The chain combines TRBV2 with TRBJ1-2; TRBD1 might be the D (5 bases). V was trimmed by 4 bases and J by 13 bases, leaving 25 bases between them. From germline, CDR1 is SNHLY and CDR2 FYNNEI. The CDR3 runs to 15 residues. CDR3 sequence: CASSATPWQGEVCTF. The CDR3 coding sequence is TGTGCCAGCAGTGCAACCCCGTGGCAGGGCGAGGTCTGCACCTTC.

This clonotype was seen more than once but under ten times. The genes are TRBV6-1 and TRBJ2-6; weak D call: TRBD1 (6 bases). Trimming took 5 bases from V and 0 from J, leaving 8 bases between them. The CDR3 is 15 residues long. Germline-derived CDR1 and CDR2 are MNHNS and SASEGT. The CDR3 spells CASSQGSSGANVLTF. The CDR3 nucleotides read TGTGCCAGCAGTCAGGGGTCCTCTGGGGCCAACGTCCTGACTTTC.

Details on this clonotype: With only one base between it and a far larger clone, this is likely a read error. This chain joins TRBV6-4 and TRBJ2-3; no clear D. The V gene's germline CDR1 is MRHNA and CDR2 SNTAGT. Between the trimmed V and J ends, which lost 6 bases and 7 bases, there was a span of 8 bases. The CDR3 loop spans 11 amino acids. The CDR3 is CASRTTYTQYF. The CDR3 DNA reads as TGTGCCAGCAGAACGACATATACGCAGTATTTT.

The chain's CDR3 is CASFMSGGTPYNEQFF. The CDR3 bases are TGCGCCAGCTTTATGAGCGGGGGGACCCCTTACAATGAGCAGTTCTTC. V is TRBV5-1 and J is TRBJ2-1, with TRBD2 matching over 9 bases. Losses at the gene ends were 7 bases for V and 4 bases for J; bases not matched to a gene: 12. Looked up from germline, CDR1 is SGHRS and CDR2 is YFSETQ. The CDR3 contains 16 residues.

This clonotype was picked up many times. The chain recombines TRBV30 with TRBJ2-3; D may correspond to TRBD1 or TRBD2 (5 bases each). CDR3 size: 13 residues. V lost 2 bases to trimming and J lost 13 bases, with 19 bases between them. Germline assignment: CDR1 GTSNPN and CDR2 SVGIG (reference sequence). CDR3 nucleotides: TGTGCCTGGAGTCCCATGAGGGGAAATGGGGAGTATTTT. Its translation is CAWSPMRGNGEYF.

This clonotype is medium-sized within its sample. The chain employs TRBV4-1 and TRBJ1-4; D is possibly TRBD1 (6 bases). Germline CDR1 reads MGHRA; CDR2 reads YSYEKL. V dropped 0 bases and J dropped 6 bases, with 17 bases sitting between them. The CDR3 spans 17 residues. In nucleotides, the CDR3 is TGCGCCAGCAGCCAAGATCCCAGGCGGGGGCAGGATGAAAAACTGTTTTTT. As protein: CASSQDPRRGQDEKLFF.

The rearrangement joins TRBV6-1 to TRBJ2-3, with TRBD2 identical over 15 bases. CDR1 is MNHNS, CDR2 SASEGT, per germline. V gave up 9 bases and J gave up 6 bases; unmatched junction bases: 7. The CDR3 is 15 amino acids. CDR3 in DNA: TGTGCCAGTGCTGGGACTAGCGGGGGGTGGGATACGCAGTATTTT. The encoded protein is CASAGTSGGWDTQYF.

This clonotype has more than one count but fewer than ten. The chain is built from TRBV5-6 and TRBJ2-6, with 8 bases lining up with TRBD2. After removal of 1 base from V and 0 bases from J, the junction contained 9 bases not matched to a gene. Germline values: CDR1 SGHDT, CDR2 YYEEEE. CDR3 length: 19 amino acids. The CDR3, as DNA: TGTGCCAGCAGCTTGTTGAGCGGGAGAGGGCGCTCTGGGGCCAACGTCCTGACTTTC. Its protein product is CASSLLSGRGRSGANVLTF.

The gene calls are TRBV28 and TRBJ1-2; 9 bases map to TRBD1. CDR1 and CDR2 from the germline V gene are MDHEN and SYDVKM. The V segment lost 5 bases and the J segment 4 bases; nucleotides outside the gene matches: 5. The CDR3 has 14 residues. CDR3: CASSLTGGVYGYTF. CDR3 sequence (DNA): TGTGCCAGCAGTCTGACAGGGGGGGTCTATGGCTACACCTTC.

This clonotype was observed at least ten times. CDR3 sequence (DNA): TGTGCCAGCAGCCCGAGAGGGCAGGGGGAATCTGACAAAAACATTCAGTACTTC. It specifies CASSPRGQGESDKNIQYF. The chain links TRBV7-9 to TRBJ2-4; 7 bases fit TRBD1. The junction had 16 bases not matched to a gene; V was cut back by 5 bases and J by 3 bases. Germline-derived CDR1 and CDR2 are SEHNR and FQNEAQ (reference sequence). There are 18 residues in the CDR3.

Notes on this clonotype: A far more abundant clone sits one base away, making this likely a read error. This chain uses TRBV24-1 with TRBJ2-1; possibly TRBD2 for D (6 bases). The V end was cut by 6 bases, the J end by 9 bases, with 17 bases between. The CDR3 runs to 14 residues. CDR1 is KGHDR, CDR2 SFDVKD, per germline. The CDR3 region has the DNA TGTGCCACCAGTTCCCGGGACTTGCGACGTGAGCAGTTCTTC. Encoded protein: CATSSRDLRREQFF.

This clonotype was found a few times. The genes are TRBV11-2 and TRBJ1-1; 9 bases align to TRBD1. CDR3 length: 15 residues. J lost 4 bases, V lost 5 bases, and 8 bases had no gene match. Germline lookup yields CDR1 SGHAT and CDR2 FQNNGV. The DNA for the CDR3 is TGTGCCAGCAGCCCTTTGACAGGGGGTTTCACTGAAGCTTTCTTT. Protein sequence: CASSPLTGGFTEAFF.

This clonotype appeared many times. Written as DNA, the CDR3 is TGCAGTGCTAGAGGGGGAAACGCGTTCGGGTTCCGTAATGAAAAACTGTTTTTT. Translating gives CSARGGNAFGFRNEKLFF. V usage is TRBV20-1 and J usage is TRBJ1-4, with no clear D. There are 18 residues in the CDR3. CDR1 and CDR2 from the germline V gene are DFQATT and SNEGSKA (reference sequence). Trimming shortened V by 1 base and J by 4 bases, and 22 bases separated the two germline ends.

This clonotype was detected many times. The chain links TRBV3-1 to TRBJ2-1, with TRBD2 identical over 8 bases. This CDR3 spans 15 amino acids. Germline V gene lookup returns CDR1 LGHDT and CDR2 YNNKEL (reference sequence). The V and J ends lost 4 bases and 5 bases, in that order; junction bases with no gene match: 7. Here the CDR3 reads CASSRRGGMDNEQFF. DNA for the CDR3: TGTGCCAGCAGCCGCCGGGGGGGTATGGACAATGAGCAGTTCTTC.

The sample holds many counts of this clonotype. J is TRBJ1-5 and V is TRBV20-1; 9 nucleotides agree with TRBD1. V was pared by 3 bases and J by 2 bases, with 23 bases of the junction left unmatched. The CDR3 extends over 21 amino acids. Per germline, CDR1 DFQATT and CDR2 SNEGSKA (reference sequence). The CDR3 here is CSASLRDREVYGRMGNQPQHF. DNA of the CDR3: TGCAGTGCTAGCCTCCGGGACAGGGAAGTTTATGGCCGGATGGGCAATCAGCCCCAGCATTTT.

A remark on this clonotype: At one boundary the junction diverges from the germline segment, which might be a read error. The chain joins TRBV20-1 to TRBJ2-7, with 13 bases lining up with TRBD2. From germline, CDR1 is DFQATT and CDR2 SNEGSKA (reference sequence). The CDR3 extends over 15 amino acids. The CDR3 spells CNARGTSGATYEQYF. The CDR3 DNA is TGCAATGCTAGAGGGACTAGCGGGGCGACCTACGAGCAGTACTTC.

This clonotype has a count of ten or more. The chain is built from TRBV6-2 or TRBV6-3 and TRBJ1-1, with D uncertain. Trimming cost V 3 bases and J 1 base, with 9 bases left between them. CDR1 and CDR2 (germline): MNHEY, SVGEGT. This CDR3 region has 14 residues. In nucleotides, the CDR3 is TGTGCCAGCAGTTATAGCCTTTGGAACACTGAAGCTTTCTTT. Protein product: CASSYSLWNTEAFF.

Regarding this clonotype: The germline gene is not matched at one end of the junction; a read error may be the cause. V and J are TRBV6-2 or TRBV6-3 and TRBJ2-3, with D tentatively TRBD1 or TRBD2 (5 bases each). The V gene's germline CDR1 is MNHEY and CDR2 SVGEGT. This CDR3 comprises 15 residues. The CDR3 nucleotides read TGTCCCAGCAGTGACCCGGGACGGCGGCGAGATACGCAGTGTTTT. Encoded protein: CPSSDPGRRRDTQCF.

The rearrangement links TRBV27 to TRBJ2-3, with TRBD2 matching over 10 bases. The V segment lost 7 bases and the J segment 5 bases; nucleotides outside the gene matches: 9. In germline, CDR1 is MNHEY, CDR2 SMNVEV (reference sequence). The CDR3 has 15 residues. In DNA form, the CDR3 reads TGTGCCAGCAACCCAGCGGGGGGGTGGGGAGATACGCAGTATTTT. This codes for CASNPAGGWGDTQYF.

In this sample, this clonotype turned up many times. The rearrangement links TRBV30 to TRBJ2-5; D remains ambiguous. Trimming removed 2 bases from V and 3 bases from J, with 7 bases in between. Germline V gene data show CDR1 as GTSNPN and CDR2 as SVGIG (reference sequence). This CDR3 comprises 12 residues. In nucleotides, the CDR3 is TGTGCCTGGAGTCTGGGTAAAGAGACCCAGTACTTC. This codes for CAWSLGKETQYF.

The chain has TRBV27 and TRBJ2-1; no definite D call. This CDR3 has 15 residues. Germline lookup yields CDR1 MNHEY and CDR2 SMNVEV (reference sequence). The CDR3, as DNA: TGTGAAAGCAGTTTAAAACTCGCCACCTACAATGAGCAGTTCTTC. Amino acids: CESSLKLATYNEQFF.

The chain couples TRBV24-1 to TRBJ2-7; 13 bases are a match to TRBD2. The CDR3 totals 18 residues. V lost 2 bases and J lost 13; bases outside the gene matches: 19. Germline CDR1 KGHDR, CDR2 SFDVKD. The CDR3 region is CATSDSGLAGSNSYDQYF. CDR3 DNA: TGTGCCACCAGTGATTCGGGACTAGCGGGGTCTAACTCCTACGATCAATACTTC.

By share, this clonotype ranks as medium-sized. The chain has TRBV19 and TRBJ2-2; 10 bases map to TRBD1. V shed 9 bases and J 6 bases; nucleotides not matched to a gene: 10. There are 15 residues in the CDR3. Looked up from germline, CDR1 is LNHDA and CDR2 is SQIVND (reference sequence). CDR3 in amino acids: CASTSGTGEAGELFF. CDR3 DNA: TGTGCCAGCACTTCCGGGACAGGGGAGGCCGGGGAGCTGTTTTTT. Full variable domain (rest looked up from reference TRBV19 and TRBJ2-2): DGGITQSPKYLFRKEGQNVTLSCEQNLNHDAMYWYRQDPGQGLRLIYYSQIVNDFQKGDIAEGYSVSREKKESFPLTVTSAQKNPTAFYLCASTSGTGEAGELFFGEGSRLTVL.

The J gene is TRBJ2-5, the V gene TRBV27, with unresolved D. Between the trimmed V and J ends, which lost 3 bases and 2 bases, there was a span of 28 bases. There are 20 residues in the CDR3. The germline gives CDR1 MNHEY, CDR2 SMNVEV (reference sequence). Here the CDR3 DNA reads TGTGCCAGCAGTTTGTCTCCGAGTGGCGCGGCAGTTGGTAAACAAGAGACCCAGTACTTC. Translation: CASSLSPSGAAVGKQETQYF.

This clonotype has at least ten counts. The rearrangement uses TRBV12-3 or TRBV12-4 and TRBJ1-5, with TRBD1 as a possible D gene (5 bases). Between the trimmed V and J ends, which lost 2 bases and 11 bases, there was a span of 19 bases. The CDR3 extends over 15 amino acids. The CDR3 nucleotides are TGTGCCAGCAGTTTACCGGGGACGGTGCAATCAGCCCAGCATTTT. Its protein is CASSLPGTVQSAQHF.

This clonotype showed up many times. The chain is built from TRBV2 and TRBJ2-6; D gene uncertain. Germline assignment: CDR1 SNHLY and CDR2 FYNNEI. The CDR3 runs to 15 residues. Trimming took off 6 bases at V and 2 bases at J, with 11 bases between the two ends. The CDR3 region is CASRVEVPGANVLTF. CDR3 sequence (DNA): TGTGCCAGCAGAGTTGAGGTCCCTGGGGCCAACGTCCTGACTTTC.